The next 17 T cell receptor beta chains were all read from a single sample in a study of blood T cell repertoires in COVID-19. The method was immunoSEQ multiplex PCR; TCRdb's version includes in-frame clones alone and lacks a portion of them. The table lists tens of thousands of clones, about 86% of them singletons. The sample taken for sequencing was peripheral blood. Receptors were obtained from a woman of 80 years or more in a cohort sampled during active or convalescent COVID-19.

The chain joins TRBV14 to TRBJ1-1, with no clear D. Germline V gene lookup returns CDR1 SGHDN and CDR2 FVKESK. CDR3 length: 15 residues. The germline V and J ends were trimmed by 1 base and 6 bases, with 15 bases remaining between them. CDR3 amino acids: CASSQVLGSLSEAFF. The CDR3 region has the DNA TGTGCCAGCAGCCAAGTACTAGGGAGCTTGTCTGAAGCTTTCTTT.

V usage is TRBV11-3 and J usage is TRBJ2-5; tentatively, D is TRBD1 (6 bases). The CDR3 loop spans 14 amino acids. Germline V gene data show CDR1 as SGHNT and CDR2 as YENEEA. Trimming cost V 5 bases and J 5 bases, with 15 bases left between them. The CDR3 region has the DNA TGTGCCAGCAGCCAAGGGGGATCAGAGGAGACCCAGTACTTC. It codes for CASSQGGSEETQYF.

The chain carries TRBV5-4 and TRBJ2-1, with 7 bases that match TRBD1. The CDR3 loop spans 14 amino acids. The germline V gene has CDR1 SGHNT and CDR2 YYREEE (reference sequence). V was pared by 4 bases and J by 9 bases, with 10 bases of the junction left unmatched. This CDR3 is CASSVRDSFTEQFF. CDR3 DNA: TGTGCCAGCAGCGTAAGGGACAGCTTCACTGAGCAGTTCTTC.

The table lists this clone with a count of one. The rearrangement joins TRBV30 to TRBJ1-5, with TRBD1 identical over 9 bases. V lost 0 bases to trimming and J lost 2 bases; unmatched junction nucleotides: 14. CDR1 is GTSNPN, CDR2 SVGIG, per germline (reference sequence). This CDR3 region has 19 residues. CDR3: CAWSVRTGQGRAGNQPQHF. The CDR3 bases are TGTGCCTGGAGTGTAAGGACGGGACAGGGTCGTGCTGGCAATCAGCCCCAGCATTTT.

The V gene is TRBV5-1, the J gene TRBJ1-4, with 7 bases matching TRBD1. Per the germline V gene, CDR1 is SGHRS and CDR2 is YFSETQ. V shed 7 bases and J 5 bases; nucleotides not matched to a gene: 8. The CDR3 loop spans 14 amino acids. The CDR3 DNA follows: TGCGCCAGCCAAGGGACAGTTGGAAATGAAAAACTGTTTTTT. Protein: CASQGTVGNEKLFF. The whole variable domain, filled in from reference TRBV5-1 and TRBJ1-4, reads KAGVTQTPRYLIKTRGQQVTLSCSPISGHRSVSWYQQTPGQGLQFLFEYFSETQRNKGNFPGRFSGRQFSNSRSEMNVSTLELGDSALYLCASQGTVGNEKLFFGSGTQLSVL.

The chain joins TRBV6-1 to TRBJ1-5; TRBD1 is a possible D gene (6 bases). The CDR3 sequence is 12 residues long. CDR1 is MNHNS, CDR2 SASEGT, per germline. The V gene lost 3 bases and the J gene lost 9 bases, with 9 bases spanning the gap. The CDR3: CASSDSRGPQHF. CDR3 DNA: TGTGCCAGCAGTGATAGCAGGGGGCCCCAGCATTTT.

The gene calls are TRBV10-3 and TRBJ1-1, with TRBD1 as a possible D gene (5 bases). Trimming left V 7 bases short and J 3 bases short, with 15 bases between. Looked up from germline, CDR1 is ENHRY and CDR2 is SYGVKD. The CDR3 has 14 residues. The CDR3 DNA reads TGTGCCATCAAGGGAGGGGTTGTGGACACTGAAGCTTTCTTT. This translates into CAIKGGVVDTEAFF.

For the CDR3, the DNA is TGTGCCAGCAGGACCCCTGGGGGGGAAAGCTATGGCTACACCTTC. It is translated as CASRTPGGESYGYTF. The rearrangement links TRBV6-1 to TRBJ1-2, with D perhaps matching TRBD1 (5 bases). Deletions cut 6 bases from V and 4 bases from J, with 18 bases between. Germline V gene data show CDR1 as MNHNS and CDR2 as SASEGT. The length of the CDR3 is 15 residues.

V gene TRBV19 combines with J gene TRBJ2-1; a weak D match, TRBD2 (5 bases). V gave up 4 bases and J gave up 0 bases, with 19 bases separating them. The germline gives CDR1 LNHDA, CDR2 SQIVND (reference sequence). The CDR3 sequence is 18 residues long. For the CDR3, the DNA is TGTGCCAGTAGTAGTCGGGGTGTAGCGTCGAGCTCCTACAATGAGCAGTTCTTC. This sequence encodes CASSSRGVASSSYNEQFF.

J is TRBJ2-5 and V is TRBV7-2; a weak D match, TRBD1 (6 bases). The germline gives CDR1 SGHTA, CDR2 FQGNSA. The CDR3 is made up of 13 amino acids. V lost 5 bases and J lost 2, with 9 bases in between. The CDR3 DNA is TGTGCCAGCAGCCGCGGACAGCAAGAGACCCAGTACTTC. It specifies CASSRGQQETQYF.

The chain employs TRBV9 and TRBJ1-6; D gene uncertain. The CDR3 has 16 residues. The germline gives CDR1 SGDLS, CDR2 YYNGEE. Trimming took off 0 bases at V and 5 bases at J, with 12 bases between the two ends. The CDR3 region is CASSVGGGQDNSPLHF. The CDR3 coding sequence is TGTGCCAGCAGCGTAGGAGGAGGGCAGGATAATTCACCCCTCCACTTT.

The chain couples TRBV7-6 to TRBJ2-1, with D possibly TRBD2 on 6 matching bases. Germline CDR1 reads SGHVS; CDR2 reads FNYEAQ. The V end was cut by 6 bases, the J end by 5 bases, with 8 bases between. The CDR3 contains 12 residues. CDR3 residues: CASRGRNNEQFF. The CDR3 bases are TGTGCCAGCAGAGGGAGGAACAATGAGCAGTTCTTC.

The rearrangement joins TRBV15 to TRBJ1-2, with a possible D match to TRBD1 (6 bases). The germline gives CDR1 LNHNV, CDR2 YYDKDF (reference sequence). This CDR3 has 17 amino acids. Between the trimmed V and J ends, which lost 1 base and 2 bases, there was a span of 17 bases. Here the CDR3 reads CATSRAVGGAENYGYTF. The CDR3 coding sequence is TGTGCCACCAGCAGAGCCGTTGGGGGGGCAGAGAACTATGGCTACACCTTC.

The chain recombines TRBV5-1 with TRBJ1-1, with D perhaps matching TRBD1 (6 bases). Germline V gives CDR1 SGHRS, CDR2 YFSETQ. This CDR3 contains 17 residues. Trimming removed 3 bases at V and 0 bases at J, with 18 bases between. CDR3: CASSSPGGRIMNTEAFF. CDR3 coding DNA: TGCGCCAGCAGCTCCCCGGGGGGCCGCATTATGAACACTGAAGCTTTCTTT. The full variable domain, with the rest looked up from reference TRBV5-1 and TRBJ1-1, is KAGVTQTPRYLIKTRGQQVTLSCSPISGHRSVSWYQQTPGQGLQFLFEYFSETQRNKGNFPGRFSGRQFSNSRSEMNVSTLELGDSALYLCASSSPGGRIMNTEAFFGQGTRLTVV.

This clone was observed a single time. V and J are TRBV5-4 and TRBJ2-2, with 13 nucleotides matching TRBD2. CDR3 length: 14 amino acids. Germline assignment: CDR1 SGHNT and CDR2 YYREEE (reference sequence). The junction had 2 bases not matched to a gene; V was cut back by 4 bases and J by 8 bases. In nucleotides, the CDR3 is TGTGCCAGCAGCAGGACTAGCGGGAGTGGGGAGCTGTTTTTT. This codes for CASSRTSGSGELFF.

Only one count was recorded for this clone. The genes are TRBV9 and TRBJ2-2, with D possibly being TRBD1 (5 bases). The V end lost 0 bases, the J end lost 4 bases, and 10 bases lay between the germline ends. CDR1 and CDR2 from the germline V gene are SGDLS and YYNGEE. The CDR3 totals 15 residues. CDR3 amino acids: CASSVVGAGTGELFF. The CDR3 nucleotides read TGTGCCAGCAGCGTAGTAGGGGCTGGCACCGGGGAGCTGTTTTTT.

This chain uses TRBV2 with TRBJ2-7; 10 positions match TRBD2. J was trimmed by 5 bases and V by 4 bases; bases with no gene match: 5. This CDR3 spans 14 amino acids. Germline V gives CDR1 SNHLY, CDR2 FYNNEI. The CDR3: CASSVIAGGHEQYF. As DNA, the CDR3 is TGTGCCAGCAGTGTTATAGCGGGAGGTCACGAGCAGTACTTC.